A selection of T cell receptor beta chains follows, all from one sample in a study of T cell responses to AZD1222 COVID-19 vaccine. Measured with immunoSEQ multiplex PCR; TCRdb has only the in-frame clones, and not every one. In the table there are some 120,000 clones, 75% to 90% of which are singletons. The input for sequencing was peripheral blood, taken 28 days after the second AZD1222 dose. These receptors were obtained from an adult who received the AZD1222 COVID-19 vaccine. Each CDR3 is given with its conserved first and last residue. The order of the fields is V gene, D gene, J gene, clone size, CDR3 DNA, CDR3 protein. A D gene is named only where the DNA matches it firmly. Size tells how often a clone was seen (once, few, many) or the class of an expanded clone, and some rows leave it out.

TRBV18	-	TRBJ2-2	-	TGTGCCAGCTCACCACAAAATCGGGGGATGGCCGGGGAGCTGTTTTTT	CASSPQNRGMAGELFF
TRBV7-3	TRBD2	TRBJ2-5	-	TGTGCCAGCAGCCCCCAGCGGGGAAAAGAGACCCAGTACTTC	CASSPQRGKETQYF
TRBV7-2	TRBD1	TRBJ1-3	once	TGTGCCAGCAGCACGCCGGGACAGGGGTCTAACACCATATATTTT	CASSTPGQGSNTIYF
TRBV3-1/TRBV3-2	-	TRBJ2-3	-	TGTGCCAGCATCGGGGAGGCAGATACGCAGTATTTT	CASIGEADTQYF
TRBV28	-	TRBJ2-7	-	TGTGCCAGCAGCATGAGTTTGGGCTACGAGCAGTACTTC	CASSMSLGYEQYF
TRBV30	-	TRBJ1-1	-	TGTGCCTGGAGTCCCACCCGGGAAGCTTTCTTT	CAWSPTREAFF
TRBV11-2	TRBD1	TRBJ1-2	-	TGTGCCAGCAGGGGAGCCCGTCAGGGGGAGGTCGGCTACACCTTC	CASRGARQGEVGYTF
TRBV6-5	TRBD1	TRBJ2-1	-	TGTGCCAGCAGTTACTCGATCCAGGGGGAAAAGTTCTTC	CASSYSIQGEKFF
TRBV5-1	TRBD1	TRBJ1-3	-	TGCGCCAGCAGCTTGGCGGGGACAGGACTTACTGGAAACACCATATATTTT	CASSLAGTGLTGNTIYF
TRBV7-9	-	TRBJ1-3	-	TGTGCCAGCAGCCCCAAGGTCAGGATTGGGAACACCATATATTTT	CASSPKVRIGNTIYF
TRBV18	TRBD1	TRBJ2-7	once	TGTGCCAGCTCCCAAACGACAGGGGTCAGCTCCTACGAGCAGTACTTC	CASSQTTGVSSYEQYF
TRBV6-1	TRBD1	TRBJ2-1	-	TGTGCCAGCAGTGAATCGGACAGGGCCAAGCAGTTCTTC	CASSESDRAKQFF
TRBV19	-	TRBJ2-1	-	TGTGCCAGTAGTATTATCCCCCAAGGCGGGAATGAGCAGTTCTTC	CASSIIPQGGNEQFF
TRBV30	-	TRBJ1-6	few	TGTGCCTGGAGTAGGGAAGATAATTCACCCCTCCACTTT	CAWSREDNSPLHF
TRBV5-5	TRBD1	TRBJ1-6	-	TGTGCCAGCAGCTGGGATAGACAGGGCGGGCATTCACCCCTCCACTTT	CASSWDRQGGHSPLHF
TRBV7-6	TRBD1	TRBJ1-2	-	TGTGCCATCGGACAGGGGGACGGCTACACCTTC	CAIGQGDGYTF
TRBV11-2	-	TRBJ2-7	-	TGTGCCAGCAGCGCCCCAGGGTTCGACGAGCAGTACTTC	CASSAPGFDEQYF
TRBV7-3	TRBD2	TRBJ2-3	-	TGTGCCAGCACCAACACTCTGCGGGGGGGCACAGATACGCAGTATTTT	CASTNTLRGGTDTQYF
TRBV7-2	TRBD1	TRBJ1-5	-	TGTGCCAGCAGCTTAGATGGAGGGGGCCCGAATCAGCCCCAGCATTTT	CASSLDGGGPNQPQHF
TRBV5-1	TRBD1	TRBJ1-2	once	TGCGCCAGCAGCCCATACAGGGGGCGCGGGAGCCATGGCTACACCTTC	CASSPYRGRGSHGYTF
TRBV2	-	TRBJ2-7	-	TGTGCCGGCCGGGACACTTCCTACGAGCAGTACTTC	CAGRDTSYEQYF
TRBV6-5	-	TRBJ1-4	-	TGTGCCAGCAGTTACTCGGGGGCGGGCCCTGAAAAACTGTTTTTT	CASSYSGAGPEKLFF
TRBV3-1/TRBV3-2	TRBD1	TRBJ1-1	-	TGTGCCAGCAACAGGGACAGCACTGAAGCTTTCTTT	CASNRDSTEAFF
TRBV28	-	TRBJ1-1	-	TGTGCCAGCAGCCCAGCCGACCCCGGGAACACTGAAGCTTTCTTT	CASSPADPGNTEAFF
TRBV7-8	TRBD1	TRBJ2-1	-	TGTGCCAGCAGCTTAGATTACAGCCGGACAGGGGAGATCCGGCTTGAGCAGTTCTTC	CASSLDYSRTGEIRLEQFF
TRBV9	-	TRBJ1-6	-	TGTGCCAGCAGCGTAGAGGCAGGGGATTCCTATAATTCACCCCTCCACTTT	CASSVEAGDSYNSPLHF
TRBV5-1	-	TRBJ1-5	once	TGCGCCAGCAGCTTGGAAGGGAATAGCAATCAGCCCCAGCATTTT	CASSLEGNSNQPQHF
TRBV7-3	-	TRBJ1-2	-	TGTGCCAGCGGCCTAGACGGAAACTATGGCTACACCTTC	CASGLDGNYGYTF
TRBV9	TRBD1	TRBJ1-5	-	TGTGCCAGGACCGGGGGGACAGGGATTCTGAGCAATCAGCCCCAGCATTTT	CARTGGTGILSNQPQHF
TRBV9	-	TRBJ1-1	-	TGTGCCAGCAGCGTTGGGACGTCCGTGAACACTGAAGCTTTCTTT	CASSVGTSVNTEAFF
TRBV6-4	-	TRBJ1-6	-	TGTGCCAGCAGTGTAGGAGGGGGTAATTCACCCCTCCACTTT	CASSVGGGNSPLHF
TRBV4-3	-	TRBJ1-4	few	TGCGCCAGCAGCCAAGATAGGGGGGCCTCCTCGGGTGAAAAACTGTTTTTT	CASSQDRGASSGEKLFF
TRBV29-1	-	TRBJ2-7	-	TGCAGCGTTGAAGGGGAAAAACTAACCTACGAGCAGTACTTC	CSVEGEKLTYEQYF
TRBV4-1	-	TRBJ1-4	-	TGCGCCAGCAGCCAAGAGGGATCGGGTAATGAAAAACTGTTTTTT	CASSQEGSGNEKLFF
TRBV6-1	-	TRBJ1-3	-	TGTGCCAGCGGTGACAGTTCTGGAAACACCATATATTTT	CASGDSSGNTIYF
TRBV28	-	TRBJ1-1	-	TGTGCCAGCAGTTTACTCCGGACTGAACCTATCGAAGCTTTCTTT	CASSLLRTEPIEAFF
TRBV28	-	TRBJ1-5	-	TGTGCCAGCAGGACTTCAAGCAATCAGCCCCAGCATTTT	CASRTSSNQPQHF
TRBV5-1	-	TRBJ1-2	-	TGCGCCAGCAGCTTGGGACAGCCAGCTAACTATGGCTACACCTTC	CASSLGQPANYGYTF
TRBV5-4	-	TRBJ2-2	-	TGTGCCAGCAGCCTAGACCGTAAGAACACCGGGGAGCTGTTTTTT	CASSLDRKNTGELFF
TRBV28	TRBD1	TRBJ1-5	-	TGTGCCAGCAGCCCAATGGACAGGGGGCAAGGTCAGCCCCAGCATTTT	CASSPMDRGQGQPQHF
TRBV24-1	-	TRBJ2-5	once	TGTGCCACCAGTGATTTTTCTGGGCCTGGCCTGGGCACCCAGTACTTC	CATSDFSGPGLGTQYF
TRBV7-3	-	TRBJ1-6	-	TGTGCCAGCAGCTCCGGCCCAGATTCACCCCTCCACTTT	CASSSGPDSPLHF
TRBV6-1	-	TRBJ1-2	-	TGTGCCAGCAGTGAGGGCAGGGCCCATGGCTACACCTTC	CASSEGRAHGYTF
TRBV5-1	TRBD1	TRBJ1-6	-	TGCGCCAGCAGCCTGAACGGACAGGGGAATTCACCCCTCCACTTT	CASSLNGQGNSPLHF
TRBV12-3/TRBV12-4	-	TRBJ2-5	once	TGTGCCAGCAGCCCTTCCGGGGAGACCCAGTACTTC	CASSPSGETQYF
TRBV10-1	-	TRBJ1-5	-	TGCGCCAGCAGCACCGGGACGGTGAATCAGCCCCAGCATTTT	CASSTGTVNQPQHF
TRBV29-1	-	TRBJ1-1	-	TGCAGCGTTGAAGAAGTTCGCACTGAAGCTTTCTTT	CSVEEVRTEAFF
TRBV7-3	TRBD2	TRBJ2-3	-	TGTGCCAGCAGCTCTAGCGGGGGGGTAGATACGCAGTATTTT	CASSSSGGVDTQYF
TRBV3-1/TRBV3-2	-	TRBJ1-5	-	TGTGCCAGCAGCCAAGATAAGTTCGGGAGCAATCAGCCCCAGCATTTT	CASSQDKFGSNQPQHF
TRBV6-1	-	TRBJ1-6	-	TGTGCCAGCAGTGAGACGAGCTCCTATAATTCACCCCTCCACTTT	CASSETSSYNSPLHF
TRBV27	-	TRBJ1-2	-	TGTGCCAGCAGTTCCCCGGACACCGCTAACTATGGCTACACCTTC	CASSSPDTANYGYTF
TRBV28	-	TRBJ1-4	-	TGTGCCAGCAGTTTACAGGGGAGAAATGAAAAACTGTTTTTT	CASSLQGRNEKLFF
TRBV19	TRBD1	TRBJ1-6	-	TGTGCCAGTAGTCACCGGGACAGGGGATATAATTCACCCCTCCACTTT	CASSHRDRGYNSPLHF
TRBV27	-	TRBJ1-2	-	TGTGCCAGCAGTTCTTATGAGAGCGACATAAGGGGCTACACCTTC	CASSSYESDIRGYTF
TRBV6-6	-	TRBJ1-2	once	TGTGCCAGCAACCACAGGGAAAGCGGCTACACCTTC	CASNHRESGYTF